This T cell receptor beta chain was identified during a study of shared clonotypes between healthy human individuals (dated by TCRdb to 2018 to 2020). Study-wide context: A few men and two women, aged 18 to 49 years, made up the cohort. The study deeply sequenced blood TCR repertoires of 5 or 6 healthy adults to estimate repertoire size and the extent of clonotype sharing between individuals. Libraries were prepared and TCR repertoires were sequenced by different laboratories using diverse techniques, in order to increase sequencing depth and limit assay-specific biases. Leukapheresis yielded between about 0.94 and 9.5 billion PBMCs per donor. Per donor, three plates each were used for CD4 naive and CD4 memory, two for CD8 naive, and one for CD8 memory. General findings and caveats noted by the study authors: Sampling was limited to blood, and TCR repertoires in tissue likely differ from TCR repertoires in blood. Compared with non-shared clonotypes, clonotypes shared by all four sorted-subset donors had higher generation probabilities. Even with the large sequencing depth, rarefaction of the sorted-subset datasets indicated that sequencing was incomplete. Naive subsets generally had larger estimated clonotype richness than memory subsets. Because the study included a small number of donors, the genetic and exposure-history diversity represented was limited. When several donors were compared, the shared fraction of clonotypes was around 5.1% for naive CD4, approximately 3.3% for naive CD8, roughly 2.3% for memory CD4, and 0.35% to 0.5% for memory CD8. Pairwise subsampling indicated that sequencing depth was expected to affect the degree of clonotype sharing among donors.

The donors were healthy, HIV-negative adults who had no recently reported acute infections or vaccinations. All donors were Caucasian adults living in Nashville, Tennessee, USA. CD4+ T cells were enriched by magnetic negative selection; naive cells were then positively selected on CD45RA, and the negative fraction formed the memory subset. Blood was collected by leukapheresis, and PBMCs were isolated by Ficoll-Histopaque density gradient centrifugation and then cryopreserved in liquid nitrogen vapor phase. Analytical flow cytometry was used to check the purity and quantity of each magnetically sorted T cell population. Each sorted fraction had its genomic DNA isolated and then quantified by UV absorbance on a Nanodrop 2000c. Using the deep immunoSEQ assay, TCR CDR3 regions were amplified from genomic DNA by multiplex PCR. Extracted genomic DNA from each cell subset was spread evenly across all wells of several immunoSEQ 96-well plates, with each plate serving as a replicate. Each replicate PCR for sorted subsets received approximately 220 ng genomic DNA, equal to roughly 29,000 T cell genomes. Purified libraries were quantified with a Qubit 3.0 fluorometer, sized on a Bioanalyzer 2100, and re-quantified with the KAPA Library Quantification kit. Each immunoSEQ 96-well plate was sequenced on its own single-read 150-cycle Illumina NextSeq 550 flow cell. The source study handled its data this way. Because the immunoSEQ output held only junctional sequences and lacked quality scores, the filtering could not match the filtering applied to full-length reads. Sequences were annotated with PyIR, a Python wrapper for IgBLAST v1.9, and V/J genes and CDR3 were assigned using IMGT germline references. Reads were filtered out if the reads had weak V/J assignments (E-value above 1e-6), no CDR3, stop codons, out-of-frame junctions, or ambiguous translated residues. A V3J clonotype was defined by an identical inferred V gene, J gene, and CDR3 amino acid sequence. The percentage overlap between two repertoires was calculated by dividing the number of shared unique clonotypes by the size of the smaller repertoire. Repertoire richness was assessed with RTK rarefaction, the Chao1 estimator, and Recon v2.1 estimates of unobserved clonotypes. Generation probabilities were computed with OLGA for all TCRbeta clonotypes obtained by the gDNA method from four donors. The clones in this table, taken by TCRdb from immuneACCESS, are in-frame only. Not every clone is retained; where verified, under half of the shortfall comes from an unresolved V gene, and the cause of the rest is unknown. V and J calls plus clone size are reproduced from that table; the DNA served to infer D and trimming. In this sample the table shows roughly 2,500,000 clones, under 95% of which occur a single time. The top ten constitute around 0.4% of the sample.

A word on this clone: Its specific antigen is unknown. No much larger clone exists at a distance of one base, and base qualities are not known.

Counted from cysteine to phenylalanine, this CDR3 has 17 amino acids. The kept DNA is CDR3 alone, 51 bases in frame from the first base. Trimming at the junction amounts to 3 bases on V and 3 bases on J, and the germline ends lie 17 bases apart. CDR1 LNHDA and CDR2 SQIVND are derived from the germline V gene (reference sequence). Recombination linked TRBV19 to TRBJ2-2, and possibly TRBD2, on 5 matching bases. The receptor comes from a man aged 18-30 years in good health. Some clones in this sample may be carry-over from other donors' samples. Sequencing was carried out using naive CD4+ T cells from PBMCs. The cell subset or site label here, explained by the study, means: CD45RA+ positively selected. For the CDR3, the sequence is CASSIRNAGYYTGELFF. The DNA sequence is given as TGTGCCAGTAGTATCCGCAACGCGGGCTACTACACCGGGGAGCTGTTTTTT.